Presented here are 25 T cell receptor beta chains from one specimen sequenced in a study of PD-1 blockade in classical Hodgkin lymphoma. TCRdb's table, derived via immunoSEQ multiplex PCR, lists solely in-frame clones and lacks some. The sample lists more than 35,000 clones; 75% to 85% were seen once. Every patient was affected by relapse after autologous stem cell transplantation, while exposure to brentuximab vedotin was not uniform. This sample comprised peripheral blood mononuclear cells (PBMCs), obtained at baseline. Receptors were obtained from a human donor with classical Hodgkin lymphoma.

This chain joins TRBV28 and TRBJ1-3; TRBD1 might be the D (5 bases). V lost 7 bases to trimming and J lost 8 bases, with 18 bases between them. CDR3 length: 14 residues. CDR1 is MDHEN, CDR2 SYDVKM, per germline. DNA of the CDR3: TGTGCCAGCACAGTTCGGGACCCGGTGGACACCATATATTTT. Translating gives CASTVRDPVDTIYF.

The chain carries TRBV6-5 and TRBJ2-3; D might be TRBD1 (5 bases). CDR1 and CDR2 (germline): MNHEY, SVGAGI. This CDR3 region has 14 residues. Between the trimmed V and J ends, which lost 6 bases and 6 bases, there was a span of 16 bases. This chain's CDR3 is CASSPLRGSDTQYF. CDR3 coding DNA: TGTGCCAGCAGCCCTCTTAGGGGTTCCGATACGCAGTATTTT.

The chain uses TRBV27 and TRBJ2-5; 8 bases map to TRBD1. Germline CDR1 MNHEY, CDR2 SMNVEV (reference sequence). The V and J ends lost 7 bases and 3 bases, in that order; junction bases with no gene match: 4. The CDR3 consists of 13 residues. CDR3 sequence: CASTTGQEETQYF. As DNA, the CDR3 is TGTGCCAGCACTACGGGACAGGAAGAGACCCAGTACTTC.

V and J are TRBV7-9 and TRBJ1-1; D unclear. CDR3 length equals 13 residues. V lost 1 base, J lost 1 base, and 4 bases lay in between. The germline CDR1 and CDR2 sequences are SEHNR and FQNEAQ (reference sequence). CDR3: CASSLVPNTEAFF. For the CDR3, the DNA is TGTGCCAGCAGCTTAGTTCCGAACACTGAAGCTTTCTTT.

This chain joins TRBV25-1 and TRBJ2-1; D remains unclear. V was pared by 5 bases and J by 2 bases, with 13 bases between. The CDR3 is 15 residues long. Germline V gene lookup returns CDR1 MGHDK and CDR2 SYGVNS. The CDR3, as DNA: TGTGCCAGCAGTCACGTAGCAGGAACCTACAATGAGCAGTTCTTC. This encodes CASSHVAGTYNEQFF.

The V gene is TRBV4-3, the J gene TRBJ1-1; unclear D gene. V was clipped by 0 bases and J by 3 bases, with 11 bases between them. The CDR3 has 15 amino acids. Per germline, CDR1 LGHNA and CDR2 YSLEER. CDR3 residues: CASSQDPIVYTEAFF. The CDR3 DNA sequence: TGCGCCAGCAGCCAAGACCCGATAGTGTACACTGAAGCTTTCTTT.

The chain carries TRBV5-1 and TRBJ2-6; D call uncertain. The CDR3 runs to 18 residues. The V and J ends lost 1 base and 0 bases respectively, with 14 bases between them. Germline loops: CDR1 SGHRS, CDR2 YFSETQ. The CDR3 region has the DNA TGCGCCAGCAGCTTGAGGTCAGGCCCCTCCTCTGGGGCCAACGTCCTGACTTTC. This encodes CASSLRSGPSSGANVLTF.

The chain has TRBV6-5 and TRBJ1-2, with D unresolved. The ends were cut back, 8 bases at V and 8 bases at J, with 18 bases in the middle. The CDR3 loop spans 13 amino acids. CDR1 and CDR2 (germline): MNHEY, SVGAGI. The CDR3 protein is CASGLVLAGGYTF. CDR3 DNA sequence: TGTGCCAGCGGCTTAGTCCTCGCGGGAGGCTACACCTTC.

This chain uses TRBV15 with TRBJ1-1, with D unclear. The CDR3 spans 13 residues. In germline, CDR1 is LNHNV, CDR2 YYDKDF (reference sequence). V lost 0 bases to trimming and J lost 8 bases, with 10 bases between them. In nucleotides, the CDR3 is TGTGCCACCAGCAGAGATCCGATGGAAGAAGCTTTCTTT. The encoded protein is CATSRDPMEEAFF.

The chain employs TRBV2 and TRBJ2-1, with 7 bases aligning to TRBD2. From germline, CDR1 is SNHLY and CDR2 FYNNEI. The CDR3 extends over 14 amino acids. V dropped 6 bases and J dropped 3; count of bases not matched to a gene: 5. The CDR3 is CASRGLAVYNEQFF. The CDR3 coding sequence is TGTGCCAGCAGAGGGCTAGCGGTCTACAATGAGCAGTTCTTC.

The V and J genes are TRBV13 and TRBJ2-3, with 7 bases lining up with TRBD2. The germline V gene has CDR1 PRHDT and CDR2 FYEKMQ (reference sequence). The CDR3 is 14 residues long. After removal of 5 bases from V and 4 bases from J, the junction contained 6 bases not matched to a gene. This chain's CDR3 is CASSPPGGSDTQYF. The CDR3 nucleotides read TGTGCCAGCAGCCCACCCGGGGGGTCAGATACGCAGTATTTT.

V gene TRBV7-8 combines with J gene TRBJ2-3, with 9 bases matching TRBD1. The CDR3 totals 16 residues. With 2 bases clipped from V and 2 bases from J, the junction kept 5 bases outside the gene matches. The germline CDR1 and CDR2 sequences are SGHVS and FQNEAQ. This chain's CDR3 is CASSLRGQGLTDTQYF. The CDR3 DNA follows: TGTGCCAGCAGCTTACGCGGACAGGGGCTCACAGATACGCAGTATTTT.

The CDR3 DNA sequence: TGTGCCAGCAGCCTCCTTTCTGAAGCTTTCTTT. Translating it yields CASSLLSEAFF. This rearrangement joins TRBV28 to TRBJ1-1; no reliable D call. The CDR3 covers 11 residues. V was trimmed by 6 bases and J by 6 bases, leaving 8 bases between them. From germline, CDR1 is MDHEN and CDR2 SYDVKM.

This clone came up a few times. This rearrangement joins TRBV11-1 to TRBJ1-1; maybe TRBD1 (6 bases). V dropped 2 bases and J dropped 1 base, with 11 bases sitting between them. The V gene's germline CDR1 is SGHAT and CDR2 FQDESV (reference sequence). The CDR3 loop spans 15 amino acids. The CDR3 DNA is TGTGCCAGCAGCTTAACGGGGGGCGCGAACACTGAAGCTTTCTTT. This encodes CASSLTGGANTEAFF.

This chain uses TRBV2 with TRBJ2-1; D gene unclear. Germline CDR1 SNHLY, CDR2 FYNNEI. This CDR3 has 10 amino acids. V was clipped by 2 bases and J by 10 bases, with 3 bases between them. The CDR3 reads CASSEKEQFF. CDR3 DNA sequence: TGTGCCAGCAGTGAAAAGGAGCAGTTCTTC.

The sample holds one count of this clone. The J gene is TRBJ2-3, the V gene TRBV5-6; weak D call: TRBD2 (6 bases). This CDR3 spans 16 amino acids. The germline CDR1 and CDR2 sequences are SGHDT and YYEEEE. V was trimmed by 3 bases and J by 2 bases, leaving 16 bases between them. CDR3 nucleotide sequence: TGTGCCAGCAGCTCCGAACTCCTAGCGATCACAGATACGCAGTATTTT. Translated: CASSSELLAITDTQYF.

V gene TRBV4-2 combines with J gene TRBJ1-5; TRBD1 aligns across 7 bases. The V gene end was trimmed by 3 bases and the J gene end by 3 bases; junction bases not matched to a gene: 5. The CDR3 runs 15 residues. Germline V gene lookup returns CDR1 LGHNA and CDR2 YNFKEQ. CDR3 sequence: CASSQGDRDNQPQHF. CDR3 nucleotide sequence: TGTGCCAGCAGCCAGGGAGACAGGGACAATCAGCCCCAGCATTTT.

There are a few counts of this clone. This specimen includes other DNA sequences encoding the same CDR3. V and J are TRBV19 and TRBJ1-5, with 7 bases fitting TRBD1. With 4 bases clipped from V and 0 bases from J, the junction kept 6 bases outside the gene matches. The CDR3 totals 16 residues. CDR1 and CDR2 from the germline V gene are LNHDA and SQIVND (reference sequence). In DNA, the CDR3 is TGTGCCAGTAGTAGGCCGGGACAGAGTAGCAATCAGCCCCAGCATTTT. It codes for CASSRPGQSSNQPQHF.

The V gene is TRBV2, the J gene TRBJ2-1; 11 bases fit TRBD2. V shed 6 bases and J 2 bases; nucleotides not matched to a gene: 3. This CDR3 has 15 residues. Germline assignment: CDR1 SNHLY and CDR2 FYNNEI. In nucleotides, the CDR3 is TGTGCCAGCAGCCGGGGACTAGCGGCCTACAATGAGCAGTTCTTC. It translates to CASSRGLAAYNEQFF.

This clone was seen more than once but under ten times. The V gene is TRBV25-1, the J gene TRBJ1-2; 7 nucleotides agree with TRBD1. This CDR3 spans 13 amino acids. J was trimmed by 4 bases and V by 2 bases; bases with no gene match: 1. The germline V gene encodes CDR1 MGHDK and CDR2 SYGVNS. The CDR3 loop is CASSEGTVYGYTF. The CDR3 DNA follows: TGTGCCAGCAGTGAAGGGACAGTCTATGGCTACACCTTC.

The sample holds many counts of this clone. The chain uses TRBV18 and TRBJ1-2, with 8 bases matching TRBD1. The CDR3 spans 14 residues. J was trimmed by 4 bases and V by 3 bases; bases with no gene match: 4. Looked up from germline, CDR1 is KGHSH and CDR2 is LQKENI. The CDR3 is CASSPGTGSYGYTF. The CDR3 DNA is TGTGCCAGCTCACCGGGGACAGGATCCTATGGCTACACCTTC.

This clone is a singleton in its sample. This chain joins TRBV6-5 and TRBJ2-1; no firm D call. With 2 bases removed from V and 4 bases from J, the gap between germline ends came to 9 bases. Germline V CDR1 and CDR2: MNHEY, SVGAGI. This CDR3 spans 14 amino acids. CDR3 nucleotides: TGTGCCAGCAGTTACAGAGACCGATACAATGAGCAGTTCTTC. Translation: CASSYRDRYNEQFF.

This chain connects TRBV7-3 to TRBJ2-7; tentatively, D is TRBD1 (5 bases). The V end lost 4 bases, the J end lost 9 bases, and 10 bases lay between the germline ends. Germline assignment: CDR1 SGHTA and CDR2 FQGTGA. The length of the CDR3 is 11 residues. CDR3 sequence reads: CASSSQGWQYF. CDR3 bases: TGTGCCAGCAGCTCCCAGGGTTGGCAGTACTTC.

This chain joins TRBV5-6 and TRBJ2-7, with 8 nucleotides matching TRBD2. The ends lost 2 bases at V and 3 bases at J; junction bases unmatched: 4. CDR3 length equals 14 residues. The V gene's germline CDR1 is SGHDT and CDR2 YYEEEE. The chain's CDR3 is CASSFGGRYYEQYF. CDR3 sequence (DNA): TGTGCCAGCAGCTTTGGCGGGAGGTACTACGAGCAGTACTTC.

The rearrangement uses TRBV5-1 and TRBJ2-6; D call uncertain. Germline CDR1 SGHRS, CDR2 YFSETQ. The CDR3 has 14 amino acids. V was shortened by 2 bases and J by 3 bases, with 6 bases between the two germline ends. The CDR3 nucleotides read TGCGCCAGCAGCTTAACGATTGGGGCCAACGTCCTGACTTTC. This encodes CASSLTIGANVLTF.